This T cell receptor beta chain appears in the sequencing data of a study of persistence of HIV-infected CD4 T cells. V was pared by 0 bases and J by 0 bases, with 12 bases between. Looked up from germline, CDR1 is SGHRS and CDR2 is YFSETQ. The CDR3 consists of 17 residues. The sample holds one count of this clone. Its specificity is not known. The stimulus was an HIV-1 Gag 15-mer peptide pool, 0.8 to 1 ug/peptide/mL. CD40L/CD69 double-negative CD45RO-high memory CD4+ T cells were collected. Before stimulation, PBMCs underwent CD8+ T cell depletion. For 18 hours, CD8-depleted PBMCs received anti-CD28/CD49d costimulation, a CD40-blocking antibody and enfuvirtide. Study-level results: Rare CMV-responding cells carrying HIV-1 proviruses were not analyzed separately for TCR. Degenerate expanded CDR3beta sequences were enriched among CMV- and Gag-responding cells.

Sequencing used immunoSEQ version 4 in survey mode. Some clones are missing from TCRdb's copy, which holds only in-frame ones; the method was immunoSEQ multiplex PCR. Altogether over 60,000 clones are present, 70% to 75% being singletons, with the ten largest covering more than 1.5%. This sequence originates from an adult man with HIV who was CMV-seropositive. The specimen comprised CD4+ T cells sorted from PBMCs after 18-hour stimulation, sampled from a patient who received antiretroviral therapy. The rearrangement joins TRBV5-1 to TRBJ1-4, with D maybe TRBD1 (5 bases). The CDR3 region is CASSLAGGSTTNEKLFF. DNA for the CDR3: TGCGCCAGCAGCTTGGCCGGGGGGAGTACAACTAATGAAAAACTGTTTTTT. Supplemented by reference TRBV5-1 and TRBJ1-4, the full variable domain reads KAGVTQTPRYLIKTRGQQVTLSCSPISGHRSVSWYQQTPGQGLQFLFEYFSETQRNKGNFPGRFSGRQFSNSRSEMNVSTLELGDSALYLCASSLAGGSTTNEKLFFGSGTQLSVL.